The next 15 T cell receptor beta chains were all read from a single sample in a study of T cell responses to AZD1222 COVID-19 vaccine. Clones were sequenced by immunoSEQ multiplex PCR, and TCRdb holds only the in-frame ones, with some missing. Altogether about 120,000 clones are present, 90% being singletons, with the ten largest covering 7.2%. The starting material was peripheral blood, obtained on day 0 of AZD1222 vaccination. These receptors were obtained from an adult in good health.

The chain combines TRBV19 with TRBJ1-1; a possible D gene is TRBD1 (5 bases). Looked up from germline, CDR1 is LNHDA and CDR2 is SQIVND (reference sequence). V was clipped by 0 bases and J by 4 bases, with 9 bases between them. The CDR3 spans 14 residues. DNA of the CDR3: TGTGCCAGTAGTATAGAGGAAAGGGGCACTGAAGCTTTCTTT. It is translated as CASSIEERGTEAFF.

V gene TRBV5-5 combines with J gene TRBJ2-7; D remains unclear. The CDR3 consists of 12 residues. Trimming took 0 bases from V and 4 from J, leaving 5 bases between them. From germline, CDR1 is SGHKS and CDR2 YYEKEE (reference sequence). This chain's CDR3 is CASSLEFYEQYF. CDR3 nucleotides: TGTGCCAGCAGCTTGGAGTTTTACGAGCAGTACTTC.

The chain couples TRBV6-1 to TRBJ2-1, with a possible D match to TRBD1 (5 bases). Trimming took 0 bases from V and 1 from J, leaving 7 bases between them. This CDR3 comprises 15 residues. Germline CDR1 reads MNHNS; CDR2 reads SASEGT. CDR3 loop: CASSEAGLSYNEQFF. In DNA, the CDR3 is TGTGCCAGCAGTGAAGCGGGGCTGTCCTACAATGAGCAGTTCTTC.

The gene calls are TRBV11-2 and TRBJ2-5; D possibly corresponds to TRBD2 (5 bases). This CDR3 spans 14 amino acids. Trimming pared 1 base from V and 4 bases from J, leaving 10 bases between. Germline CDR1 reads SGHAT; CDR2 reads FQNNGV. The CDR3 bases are TGTGCCAGCAGCTTAGTGAGCGAGGGAGAGACCCAGTACTTC. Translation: CASSLVSEGETQYF.

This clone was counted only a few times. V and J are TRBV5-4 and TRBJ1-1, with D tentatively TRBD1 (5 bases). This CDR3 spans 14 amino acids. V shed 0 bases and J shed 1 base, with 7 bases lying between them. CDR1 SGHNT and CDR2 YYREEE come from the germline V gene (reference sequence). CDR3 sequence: CASSLDRWNTEAFF. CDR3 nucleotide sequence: TGTGCCAGCAGCTTGGACAGGTGGAACACTGAAGCTTTCTTT.

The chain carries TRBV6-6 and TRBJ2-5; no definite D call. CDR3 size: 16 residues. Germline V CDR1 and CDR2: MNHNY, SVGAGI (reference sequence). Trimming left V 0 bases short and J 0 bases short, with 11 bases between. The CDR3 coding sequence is TGTGCCAGCAGTTACTCGAATAACAACCACCAAGAGACCCAGTACTTC. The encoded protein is CASSYSNNNHQETQYF.

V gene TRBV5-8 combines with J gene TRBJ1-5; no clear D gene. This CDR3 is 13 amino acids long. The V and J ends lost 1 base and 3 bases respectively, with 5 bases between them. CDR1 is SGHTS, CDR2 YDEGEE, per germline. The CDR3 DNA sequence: TGTGCCAGCAGCTTGCGCACCAATCAGCCCCAGCATTTT. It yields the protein CASSLRTNQPQHF.

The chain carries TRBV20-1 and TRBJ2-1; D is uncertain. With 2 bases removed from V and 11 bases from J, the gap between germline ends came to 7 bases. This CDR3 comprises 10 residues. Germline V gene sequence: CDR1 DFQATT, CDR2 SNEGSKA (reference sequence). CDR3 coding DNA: TGCAGTGCTAGACTGGGAAAGCAGTTCTTC. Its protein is CSARLGKQFF.

CDR3 sequence (DNA): TGTGCCAGCAGACAACAGGGTAATCAGCCCCAGCATTTT. Translating it yields CASRQQGNQPQHF. This chain links TRBV12-3 or TRBV12-4 with TRBJ1-5; D may be TRBD1 (6 bases). This CDR3 is 13 amino acids long. V was cut by 6 bases and J by 4 bases, with 10 bases left in between.

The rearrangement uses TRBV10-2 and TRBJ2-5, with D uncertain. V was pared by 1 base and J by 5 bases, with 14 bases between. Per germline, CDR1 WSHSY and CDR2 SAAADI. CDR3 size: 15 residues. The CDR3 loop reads CASSEFPSYGETQYF. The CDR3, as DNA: TGCGCCAGCAGTGAGTTCCCTAGTTATGGGGAGACCCAGTACTTC.

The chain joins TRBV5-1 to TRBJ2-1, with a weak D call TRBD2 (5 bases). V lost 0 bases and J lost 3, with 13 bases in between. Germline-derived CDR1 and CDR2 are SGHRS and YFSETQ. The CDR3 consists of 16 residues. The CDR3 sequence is CASSLGAAGLYNEQFF. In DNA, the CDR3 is TGCGCCAGCAGCTTGGGAGCGGCTGGCCTCTACAATGAGCAGTTCTTC.

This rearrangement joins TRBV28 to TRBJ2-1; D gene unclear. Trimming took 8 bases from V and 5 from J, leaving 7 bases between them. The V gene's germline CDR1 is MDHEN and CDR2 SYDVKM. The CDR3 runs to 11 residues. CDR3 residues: CASSLNNEQFF. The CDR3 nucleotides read TGTGCCAGCTCCCTCAACAATGAGCAGTTCTTC.

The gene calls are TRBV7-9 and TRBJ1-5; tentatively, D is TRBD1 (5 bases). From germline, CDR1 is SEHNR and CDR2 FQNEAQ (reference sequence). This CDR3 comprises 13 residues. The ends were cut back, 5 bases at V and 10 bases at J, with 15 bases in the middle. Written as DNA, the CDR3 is TGTGCCAGCAGCCTGGACATTATGTCTCCCCAGCATTTT. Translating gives CASSLDIMSPQHF.

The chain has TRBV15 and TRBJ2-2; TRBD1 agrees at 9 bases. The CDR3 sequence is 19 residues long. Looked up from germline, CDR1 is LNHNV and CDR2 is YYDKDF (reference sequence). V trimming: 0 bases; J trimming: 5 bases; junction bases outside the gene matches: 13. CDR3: CATSRDRFLTGGRTGELFF. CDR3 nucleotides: TGTGCCACCAGCAGAGATAGATTTTTGACAGGGGGAAGGACCGGGGAGCTGTTTTTT.

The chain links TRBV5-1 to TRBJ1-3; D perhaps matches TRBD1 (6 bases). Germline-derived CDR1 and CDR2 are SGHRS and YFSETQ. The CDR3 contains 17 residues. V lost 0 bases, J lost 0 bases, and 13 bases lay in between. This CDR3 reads CASSLVSGTYSGNTIYF. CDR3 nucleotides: TGCGCCAGCAGCTTGGTATCAGGGACATACTCTGGAAACACCATATATTTT.